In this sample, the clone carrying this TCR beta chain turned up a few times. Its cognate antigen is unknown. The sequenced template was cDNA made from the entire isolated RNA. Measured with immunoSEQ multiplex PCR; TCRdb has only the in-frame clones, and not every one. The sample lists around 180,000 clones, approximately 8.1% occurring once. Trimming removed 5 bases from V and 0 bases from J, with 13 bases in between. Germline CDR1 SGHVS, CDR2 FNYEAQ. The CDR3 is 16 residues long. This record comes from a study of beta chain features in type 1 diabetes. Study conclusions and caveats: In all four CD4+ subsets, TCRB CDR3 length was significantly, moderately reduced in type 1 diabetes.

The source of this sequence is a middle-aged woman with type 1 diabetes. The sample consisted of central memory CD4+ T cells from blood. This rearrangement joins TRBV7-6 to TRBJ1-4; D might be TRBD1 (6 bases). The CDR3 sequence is CASSRRRGSTNEKLFF. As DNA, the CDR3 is TGTGCCAGCAGCCGCCGCAGGGGATCAACTAATGAAAAACTGTTTTTT.